The rows below give T cell receptor beta chains drawn from one sample of a study of PD-1 blockade in mismatch repair-deficient tumors. Assay used: immunoSEQ multiplex PCR; TCRdb lists only in-frame clones, some missing. The data show 100,000 or so clones, over 75% seen once. The sample consisted of peripheral blood, taken less than 37 weeks after starting pembrolizumab. Every receptor here comes from an adult with mismatch repair-deficient cancer. The CDR3 runs from the conserved cysteine through the conserved F or W. A D gene is named only where the DNA matches it firmly. Rows give clone size only sometimes, using once, few, many, or a class for an expanded clone.

J gene | clone size | D gene | V gene | CDR3 protein
TRBJ1-2 | NA | TRBD1 | TRBV19 | CASSLRQGANRGYTF
TRBJ1-2 | NA | NA | TRBV29-1 | CSVASVPADGYTF
TRBJ2-1 | NA | NA | TRBV6-5 | CASSYSDRNNEQFF
TRBJ2-7 | NA | NA | TRBV4-1 | CASSLQGLGYSYEQYF
TRBJ1-1 | few | NA | TRBV27 | CASSLPHGEAFF
TRBJ2-7 | few | NA | TRBV30 | CAWSDGTYEQYF
TRBJ2-1 | NA | NA | TRBV11-3 | CASSSGLSNEQFF
TRBJ2-7 | NA | NA | TRBV7-8 | CASSLALSSYEQYF
TRBJ2-1 | NA | TRBD2 | TRBV2 | CASSEGGLAAYNEQFF
TRBJ1-3 | few | NA | TRBV6-5 | CASSPRAFSGNTIYF
TRBJ2-3 | NA | TRBD1 | TRBV27 | CASSTGQGVEDTQYF
TRBJ1-5 | NA | NA | TRBV6-5 | CASSSRGGASNQPQHF
TRBJ2-5 | NA | TRBD1 | TRBV28 | CASSLSQGQQETQYF
TRBJ1-5 | NA | NA | TRBV30 | CAWSPTSNQPQHF
TRBJ2-7 | NA | TRBD2 | TRBV7-3 | CASSPTSGSYEQYF
TRBJ1-3 | NA | NA | TRBV4-1 | CASSQSWGYGSGNTIYF
TRBJ2-7 | NA | TRBD1 | TRBV11-3 | CASSRTGLDEQYF
TRBJ2-1 | NA | TRBD2 | TRBV11-2 | CASSFTSGSRDEQFF
TRBJ2-7 | NA | NA | TRBV19 | CASSKQSGVSDEQYF
TRBJ2-2 | once | TRBD2 | TRBV29-1 | CSVDTSGGNTGELFF
TRBJ2-1 | NA | NA | TRBV14 | CASSQSGGNEQFF